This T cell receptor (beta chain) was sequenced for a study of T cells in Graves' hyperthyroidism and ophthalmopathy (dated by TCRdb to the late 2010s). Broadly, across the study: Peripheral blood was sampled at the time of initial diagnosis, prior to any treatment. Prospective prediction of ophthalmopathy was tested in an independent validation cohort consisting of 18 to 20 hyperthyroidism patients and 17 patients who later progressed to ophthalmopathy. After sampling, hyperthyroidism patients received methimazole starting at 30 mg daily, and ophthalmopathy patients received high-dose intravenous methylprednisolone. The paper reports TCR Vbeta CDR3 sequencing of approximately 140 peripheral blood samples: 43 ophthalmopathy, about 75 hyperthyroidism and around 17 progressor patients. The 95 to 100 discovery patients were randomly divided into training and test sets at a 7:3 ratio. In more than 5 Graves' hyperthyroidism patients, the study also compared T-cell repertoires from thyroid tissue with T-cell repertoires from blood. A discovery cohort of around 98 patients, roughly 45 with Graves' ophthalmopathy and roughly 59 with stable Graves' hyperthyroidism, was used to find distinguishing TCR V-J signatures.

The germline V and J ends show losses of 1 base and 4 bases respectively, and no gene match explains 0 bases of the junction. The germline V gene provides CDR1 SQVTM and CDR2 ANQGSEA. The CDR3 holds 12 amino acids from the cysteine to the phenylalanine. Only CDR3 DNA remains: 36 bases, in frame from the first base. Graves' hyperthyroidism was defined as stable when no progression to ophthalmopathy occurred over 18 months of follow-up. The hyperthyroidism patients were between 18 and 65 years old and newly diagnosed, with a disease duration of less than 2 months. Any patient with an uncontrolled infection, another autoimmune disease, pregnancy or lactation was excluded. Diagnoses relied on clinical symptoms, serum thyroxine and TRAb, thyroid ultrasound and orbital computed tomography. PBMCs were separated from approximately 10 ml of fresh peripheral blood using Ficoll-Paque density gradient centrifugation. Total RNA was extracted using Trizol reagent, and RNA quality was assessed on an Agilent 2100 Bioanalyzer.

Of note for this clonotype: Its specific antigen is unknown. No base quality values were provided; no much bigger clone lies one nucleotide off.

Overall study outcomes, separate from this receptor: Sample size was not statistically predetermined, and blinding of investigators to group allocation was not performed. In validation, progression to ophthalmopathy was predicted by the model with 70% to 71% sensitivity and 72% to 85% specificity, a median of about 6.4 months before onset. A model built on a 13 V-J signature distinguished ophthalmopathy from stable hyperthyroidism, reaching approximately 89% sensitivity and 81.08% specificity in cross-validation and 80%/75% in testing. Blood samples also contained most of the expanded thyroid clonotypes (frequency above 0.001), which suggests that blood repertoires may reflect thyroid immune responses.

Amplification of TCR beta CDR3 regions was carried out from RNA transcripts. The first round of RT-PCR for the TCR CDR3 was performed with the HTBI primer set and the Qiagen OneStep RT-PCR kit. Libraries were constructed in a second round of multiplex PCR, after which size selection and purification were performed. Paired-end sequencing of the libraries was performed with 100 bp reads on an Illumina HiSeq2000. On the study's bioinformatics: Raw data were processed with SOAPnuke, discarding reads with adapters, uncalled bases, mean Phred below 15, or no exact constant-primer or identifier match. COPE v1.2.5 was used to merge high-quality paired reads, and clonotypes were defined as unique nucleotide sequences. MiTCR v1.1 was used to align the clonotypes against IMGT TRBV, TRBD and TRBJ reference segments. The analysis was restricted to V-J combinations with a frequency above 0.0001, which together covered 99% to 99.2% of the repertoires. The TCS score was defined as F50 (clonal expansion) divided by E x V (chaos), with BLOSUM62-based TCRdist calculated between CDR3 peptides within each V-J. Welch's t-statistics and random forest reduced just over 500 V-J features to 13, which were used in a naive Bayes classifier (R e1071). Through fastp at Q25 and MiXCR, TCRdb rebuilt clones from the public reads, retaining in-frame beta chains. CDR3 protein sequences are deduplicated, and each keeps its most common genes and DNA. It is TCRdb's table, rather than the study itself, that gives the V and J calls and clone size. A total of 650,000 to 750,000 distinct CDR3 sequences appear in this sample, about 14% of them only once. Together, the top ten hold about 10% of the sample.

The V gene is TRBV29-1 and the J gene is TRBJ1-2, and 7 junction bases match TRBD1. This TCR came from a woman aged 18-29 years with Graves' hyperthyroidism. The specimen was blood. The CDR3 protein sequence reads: CSVEGDSYGYTF. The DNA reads TGCAGCGTTGAAGGGGACAGCTATGGCTACACCTTC.